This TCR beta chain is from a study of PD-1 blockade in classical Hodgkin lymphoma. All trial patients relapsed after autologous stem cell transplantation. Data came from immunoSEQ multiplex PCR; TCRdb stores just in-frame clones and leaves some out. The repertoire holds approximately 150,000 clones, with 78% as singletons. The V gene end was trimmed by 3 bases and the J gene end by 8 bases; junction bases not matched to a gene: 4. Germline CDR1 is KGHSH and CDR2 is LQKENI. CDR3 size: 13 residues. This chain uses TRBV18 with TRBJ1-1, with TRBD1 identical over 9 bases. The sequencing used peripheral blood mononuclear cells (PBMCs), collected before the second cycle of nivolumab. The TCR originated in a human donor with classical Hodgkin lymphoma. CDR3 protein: CASSPGTGNEAFF. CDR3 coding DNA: TGTGCCAGCTCACCGGGGACAGGGAACGAAGCTTTCTTT.